The sequence of this T cell receptor beta chain was determined in a study of cytomegalovirus exposure and HLA in healthy donors (dated by TCRdb to the late 2010s). Context from the whole study: According to an earlier analysis of around 600 of the donors, about 179 million T cells yielded 90 million to 140 million unique TCR beta sequences and about 300 Gb of sequence data. Among around 400 genotyped donors of the cohort, an average of around 250,000 unique TCR beta nucleotide sequences was sequenced per donor, of which 15% to 20% were non-productive. Every repertoire in the discovery cohort had been generated on one and the same sequencing platform. The number of typed donors differed by locus: about 620-630 for A, B, C, DRB1 and DQB1; approximately 520 for DQA1; 600 to 610 for DPA1; and roughly 470 for DPB1. In a later genetic analysis, genome-wide SNP genotypes for about 65% of the 666 donors were used, and that subset was treated as a discovery cohort. The later analysis used no new phenotypic data to find candidate immune exposures, relying instead on TCR beta sequences and their occurrence across donors. In a later analysis, previously published TCR beta repertoires from 550 to 700 donors were re-analyzed and high-resolution HLA genotyping was added so that TCR occurrence patterns could be studied. To predict cytomegalovirus infection status, the study brought together high-throughput TCR immunosequencing, statistical association of individual TCRs with disease status, and machine learning. The genetic ancestry cluster associated with self-reported Caucasian donors included over 80% of the 398 genotyped donors. An early release covering around 630 HLA-typed donors comprised 250 to 350 gigabases of sequencing data and about 90 million unique TCR sequences. Alongside the repertoire data, information on donor age, sex, ethnicity and CMV serostatus was compiled. Four or five DR-DQ haplotypes were handled as single units for association and clustering, since linkage in the cohort was strong. An earlier analysis of some 500 of the donors used high-throughput TCR beta sequencing to judge whether each TCR beta V gene segment behaved as functional or pseudogenic. The study profiled the T cell repertoires of hundreds of subjects by immunosequencing and related them to cytomegalovirus serostatus. HLA typing included class I and class II loci at four-digit resolution. The aim of the study was to test whether cataloging public T cell receptors could identify signatures of past pathogen exposure. Besides the first cohort of some 670 subjects, a separate validation cohort made up of 120 different subjects was used. Broader findings and caveats from the paper: Because counts were too low, roughly 16 rarely observed V segments, including chromosome 9 orphons, were excluded from the earlier analysis of several hundred of the donors. Compared with the approximately 600-donor mean, donors in an Asian-associated ancestry cluster had fewer N-insertions in productive TCRs, according to a later genetic analysis. Because HLA typing was unavailable for some donors at each locus, only the typed subset was used in association tests. Presence/absence analyses assumed roughly uniform sequencing depth across donors, an assumption that may not hold. In a later analysis, TCR association rates were found to vary across HLA loci, with the most associated TCRs seen for DRB1 alleles and the fewest for HLA-C alleles. Some IMGT-functional V segments, including TRBV6-2 and TRBV6-3, could not be distinguished by the 87-base-pair reads and were therefore excluded. Most TCR sequences were seen in very few donors, while some public TCRs were found in many individuals. When HLA alleles, especially DR and DQ, strongly co-occurred, attributing TCR associations to individual alleles was difficult. Linkage disequilibrium might explain the correlated functional status among segregating V segments, but an unknown experimental factor could not be ruled out. The sequencing pipeline was judged likely to have produced a cluster of highly shared sequence variants as a technical artifact. Three of the identified cytomegalovirus-associated TCR beta chains were confirmed in vitro to be specific for cytomegalovirus antigens. The authors suggested that the approach could potentially be generalized to other disease states and immunological phenotypes. Several of the top co-occurrence clusters appeared to be linked to parvovirus B19, influenza, CMV and Epstein-Barr virus, according to a later analysis. In a later analysis, HLA-associated TCR beta chains showed more clonal expansion and lower generation probabilities than non-associated chains that were equally common. Specific HLA alleles were associated with about 17,000 TCR beta sequences at a false discovery rate of 0.05 in a later analysis. The study gave a list of some 150 TCR beta chains associated with cytomegalovirus. V-gene and J-gene trimming of TCR beta chains was associated with a missense DCLRE1C variant in a later genetic analysis, and the association was replicated in an independent cohort. For the cohort, immune exposure information was limited to CMV serostatus. A later analysis found that most CMV-associated TCR beta chains appeared HLA-restricted, with HLA associations seemingly driven largely by CMV exposure. The cohort was sequenced for TCR beta chains only, and without alpha or paired-chain data the features that could be detected were limited. The classifier was reported to diagnose cytomegalovirus status with high specificity and sensitivity in both the original cohort and the validation cohort. A further reported finding was that TCR beta sequences accurately predicted the HLA-A and HLA-B alleles for most subjects in the first cohort. An earlier analysis of some 590 of the donors showed that most TCR beta V segments appeared in productive rearrangements either about 90% or about 30% of the time, which broadly matched IMGT annotations.

The germline V end is reduced by 0 bases and the J end by 0 bases; junction bases left unmatched: 5. Looking up the germline V gene yields CDR1 MGHRA and CDR2 YSYEKL. The CDR3 goes from the cysteine to the phenylalanine over 17 residues. CDR3 DNA only is kept here, 51 bases in frame from base 1. Note on this clone: Its antigen specificity is not known. The sample holds no much larger clone one base away, and base qualities are not on file.

The cohort was made up of about 670 healthy bone marrow donors. Cohort members were all nominally healthy when sampled, although unrecorded immune exposures were likely present. The donor was CMV seropositive and belonged to the group of 250 to 300 seropositive cohort members. Each donor provided a peripheral blood sample, and peripheral blood mononuclear cells were used for TCR beta sequencing. The Qiagen DNeasy Blood Extraction Kit was used to extract genomic DNA from the blood cell samples. Library creation used the immunoSEQ multiplex PCR assay. The multiplex PCR relied on a mix of 60 forward primers for TCR Vbeta segments and 13 reverse primers for TCR Jbeta segments. The CDR3 region of rearranged TCR beta genes was amplified from genomic DNA with a multiplex PCR assay. Amplified TCR beta libraries were sequenced as 87-base-pair reads on the Illumina HiSeq System. Regarding the original processing steps: A later analysis counted tens of millions of unique TCR beta chains across the 550 to 800 repertoires, and some 11 million of these chains were shared by at least two donors. Raw reads were error-corrected and collapsed into unique sequences by a nearest-neighbor algorithm in which closely related sequences were merged to remove PCR and sequencing errors. CDR3 sequences were aligned to IMGT reference sequences to assign V, D and J gene segments. For a sequence to be retained, at least a six-nucleotide match to both a V gene segment and a J gene segment was required. Rearrangements were called productive when the CDR3 lacked stop codons and stayed in frame with V and J; all others were non-productive. CDR3 was defined by IMGT convention, running from the second conserved V-encoded cysteine to the conserved J-encoded phenylalanine. The earlier analysis of roughly 590 of the donors excluded any sequence lacking an unambiguous match to a single V gene segment. An earlier analysis of several hundred of the donors called V segments functional above 56.7% productive rearrangements and segregating when the between-donor standard deviation exceeded 5%. A statistical classification framework was developed to diagnose cytomegalovirus status using the catalog of TCR beta chain sequences. A later analysis assigned V and J genes by comparing TCR nucleotide sequences with IMGT/GENE-DB human TR gene sequences. The TCRdist pipeline was used in a later analysis to assign CDR3 sequences and most-parsimonious VDJ recombination scenarios. In a later analysis, each TCR beta chain was defined by its CDR3 amino acid sequence together with its V-gene family, and reads lacking a unique V-gene family were excluded. As a way to deal with suspected cross-contamination and a sequencing artifact, a later analysis dropped approximately 590 nucleotide sequences that were highly shared and had low generation probability. For each public chain, a later analysis derived a clonal expansion index from normalized ranks of inferred template counts within each repertoire. A later analysis computed generation probabilities with a VDJ recombination model fitted to out-of-frame rearrangements, and checked the results against IGoR. In a later analysis, TCR-TCR, TCR-HLA and TCR-CMV co-occurrence was scored with hypergeometric tests, and a repertoire-size bias correction was applied to TCR pairs. In a later analysis, false discovery rates were estimated by permuting HLA or CMV assignments 20 times. A later analysis grouped co-occurring TCRs with DBSCAN, adding TCRdist sequence similarity when clustering within HLA-allele-positive subsets. Co-occurrence clustering excluded repertoires with fewer than 30,000 or more than 120,000 public chains, plus five with anomalous nucleotide sharing. The clones in this table, taken by TCRdb from immuneACCESS, are in-frame only. Not every clone is retained; where verified, under half of the shortfall comes from an unresolved V gene, and the cause of the rest is unknown. The DNA gave D and trimming, while V, J and clone size come from that table. The sample table contains 55,000 to 70,000 clones; only one count was recorded for 77% of them. The ten largest clonotypes hold approximately 5.4% of the sample.

Source material: PBMCs. The rearranged segments are TRBV4-1 and TRBJ2-1; 7 bases in the junction line up with TRBD1. This receptor was taken from a male donor in good health and CMV-seropositive. The CDR3 region has the sequence CASSQEGRGTSYNEQFF. The DNA sequence is given as TGCGCCAGCAGCCAAGAGGGCAGGGGGACCTCCTACAATGAGCAGTTCTTC.